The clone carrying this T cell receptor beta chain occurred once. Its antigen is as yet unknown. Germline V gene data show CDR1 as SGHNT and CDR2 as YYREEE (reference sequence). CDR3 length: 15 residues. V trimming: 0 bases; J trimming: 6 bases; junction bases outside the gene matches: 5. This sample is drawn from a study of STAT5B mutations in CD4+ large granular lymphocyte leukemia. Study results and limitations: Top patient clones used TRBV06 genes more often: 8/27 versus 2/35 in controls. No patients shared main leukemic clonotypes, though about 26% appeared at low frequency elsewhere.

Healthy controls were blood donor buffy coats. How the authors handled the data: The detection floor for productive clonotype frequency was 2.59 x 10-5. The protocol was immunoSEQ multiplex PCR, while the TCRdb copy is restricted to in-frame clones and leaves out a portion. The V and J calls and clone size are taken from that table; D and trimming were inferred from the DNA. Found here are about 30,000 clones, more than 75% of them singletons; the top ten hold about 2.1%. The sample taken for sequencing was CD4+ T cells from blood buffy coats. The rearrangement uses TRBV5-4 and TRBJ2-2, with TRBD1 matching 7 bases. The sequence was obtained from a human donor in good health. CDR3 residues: CASSLAWTGPGELFF. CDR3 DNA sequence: TGTGCCAGCAGCTTGGCGTGGACAGGCCCCGGGGAGCTGTTTTTT.